The rows below give T cell receptor beta chains drawn from one sample of a study of OX40 agonist ivuxolimab in advanced cancers. Only in-frame clones appear in the TCRdb table, and some are missing; sequencing was by immunoSEQ multiplex PCR. The table shows tens of thousands of clones, with more than 75% occurring only once. The sequencing used CD4+ or CD8+ T cells sorted from blood, collected in a trial of the OX40 agonist ivuxolimab. Every receptor here comes from an adult with an advanced solid tumor such as melanoma, head and neck, liver or kidney cancer. Each CDR3 is given with its conserved first and last residue. Each record gives: J gene, V gene, D gene, clone size, CDR3 DNA, CDR3 protein. The D gene is left open where the match is weak. Clone size is not always given. Where it is, it says once, few, many or a class for expanded clones.

J gene: TRBJ2-1
V gene: TRBV29-1
D gene: -
clone size: -
CDR3 DNA: TGCAGCGTTGCAGGGGTAGATCGCATTGGGGTGAATGAGCAGTTCTTC
CDR3 protein: CSVAGVDRIGVNEQFF

J gene: TRBJ2-3
V gene: TRBV7-9
D gene: -
clone size: -
CDR3 DNA: TGTGCCAGCAGCCGGATTAGCGGTGATACGCAGTATTTT
CDR3 protein: CASSRISGDTQYF

J gene: TRBJ1-2
V gene: TRBV7-9
D gene: -
clone size: few
CDR3 DNA: TGTGCCAGCAGCAGAGGGTTGGGTTATGGCTACACCTTC
CDR3 protein: CASSRGLGYGYTF

J gene: TRBJ1-4
V gene: TRBV6-6
D gene: -
clone size: -
CDR3 DNA: TGTGCCAGCAGGCAAACGGAGGGGGGGGGACTGTTTTTT
CDR3 protein: CASRQTEGGGLFF

J gene: TRBJ2-2
V gene: TRBV6-1
D gene: -
clone size: -
CDR3 DNA: TGTGCCAGCAGTACAGGGCGGGACACCGGGGAGCTGTTTTTT
CDR3 protein: CASSTGRDTGELFF

J gene: TRBJ1-4
V gene: TRBV18
D gene: -
clone size: -
CDR3 DNA: TGTGCCAGCTCACGAGATTCACTCAGGGGCGAAAAACTGTTTTTT
CDR3 protein: CASSRDSLRGEKLFF

J gene: TRBJ1-2
V gene: TRBV19
D gene: -
clone size: -
CDR3 DNA: TGTGCCAGTAGTATAGGTTCCCTGAACTATGGCTACACCTTC
CDR3 protein: CASSIGSLNYGYTF

J gene: TRBJ2-1
V gene: TRBV11-2
D gene: -
clone size: -
CDR3 DNA: TGTGCCAGCAGCTTAGGGGTCCGGGTCTACAATGAGCAGTTCTTC
CDR3 protein: CASSLGVRVYNEQFF

J gene: TRBJ1-5
V gene: TRBV27
D gene: -
clone size: -
CDR3 DNA: TGTGCCAGCAGGGGTACAAGGGGTAGCAATCAGCCCCAGCATTTT
CDR3 protein: CASRGTRGSNQPQHF

J gene: TRBJ1-3
V gene: TRBV2
D gene: -
clone size: -
CDR3 DNA: TGTGCCAGCAGTGTCACAGAATCAAGAAACACCATATATTTT
CDR3 protein: CASSVTESRNTIYF

J gene: TRBJ2-6
V gene: TRBV5-1
D gene: TRBD1
clone size: -
CDR3 DNA: TGCGCCAGCAGCAAACAAGACAGGGGCATTAGCTCTGGGGCCAACGTCCTGACTTTC
CDR3 protein: CASSKQDRGISSGANVLTF

J gene: TRBJ2-7
V gene: TRBV28
D gene: -
clone size: -
CDR3 DNA: TGTGCCAGCACCCAGGGGTACTACGAGCAGTACTTC
CDR3 protein: CASTQGYYEQYF

J gene: TRBJ2-2
V gene: TRBV5-4
D gene: TRBD2
clone size: -
CDR3 DNA: TGTGCCAGCAGCTTGACGGCTAGCGGGGCGAACACCGGGGAGCTGTTTTTT
CDR3 protein: CASSLTASGANTGELFF

J gene: TRBJ2-7
V gene: TRBV9
D gene: -
clone size: -
CDR3 DNA: TGTGCCAGCAGTCGCGGACAGTTCTCCTACGAGCAGTACTTC
CDR3 protein: CASSRGQFSYEQYF

J gene: TRBJ2-3
V gene: TRBV2
D gene: TRBD1
clone size: -
CDR3 DNA: TGTGCCAGCGCGGGACAGGGCTTTAGCACAGATACGCAGTATTTT
CDR3 protein: CASAGQGFSTDTQYF

J gene: TRBJ1-2
V gene: TRBV7-6
D gene: TRBD1
clone size: -
CDR3 DNA: TGTGCCAGCAGCTTAGCGAGTAATACAGGGGGCGGCTACACCTTC
CDR3 protein: CASSLASNTGGGYTF

J gene: TRBJ1-2
V gene: TRBV10-3
D gene: -
clone size: -
CDR3 DNA: TGTGCCATCAGTGACAGGGGTTGGGCCTATGGCTACACCTTC
CDR3 protein: CAISDRGWAYGYTF

J gene: TRBJ1-6
V gene: TRBV7-2
D gene: -
clone size: -
CDR3 DNA: TGTGCCAGCAGCCCCTATCCGGGGCAGGGGTCACCCCTCCACTTT
CDR3 protein: CASSPYPGQGSPLHF

J gene: TRBJ2-2
V gene: TRBV27
D gene: -
clone size: -
CDR3 DNA: TGTGCCAGCAGTCGCGCGAACACCGGGGAGCTGTTTTTT
CDR3 protein: CASSRANTGELFF

J gene: TRBJ2-1
V gene: TRBV7-3
D gene: TRBD2
clone size: -
CDR3 DNA: TGTGCCAGCAGCTTAGGTTTACTAGCGGGGAATGAGCAGTTCTTC
CDR3 protein: CASSLGLLAGNEQFF

J gene: TRBJ1-2
V gene: TRBV4-1
D gene: -
clone size: -
CDR3 DNA: TGCGCCAGCAGCCAAGCCCGGGTACAGAGGACTAACTATGGCTACACCTTC
CDR3 protein: CASSQARVQRTNYGYTF

J gene: TRBJ2-2
V gene: TRBV7-9
D gene: TRBD2
clone size: -
CDR3 DNA: TGTGCCAGCAGCCGGATAGCGGGGGGGAACACCGGGGAGCTGTTTTTT
CDR3 protein: CASSRIAGGNTGELFF

J gene: TRBJ1-1
V gene: TRBV7-7
D gene: -
clone size: -
CDR3 DNA: TGTGCCAGCAGCTCCCGCGAAAGGGGAAGGTACACTGAAGCTTTCTTT
CDR3 protein: CASSSRERGRYTEAFF

J gene: TRBJ2-1
V gene: TRBV10-2
D gene: -
clone size: -
CDR3 DNA: TGCGCCAGCAGAACGGGACTTATCTACAATGAGCAGTTCTTC
CDR3 protein: CASRTGLIYNEQFF

J gene: TRBJ1-3
V gene: TRBV2
D gene: -
clone size: -
CDR3 DNA: TGTGCCAGCAGTGAAGCCCGAAACACCATATATTTT
CDR3 protein: CASSEARNTIYF

J gene: TRBJ1-5
V gene: TRBV6-5
D gene: -
clone size: -
CDR3 DNA: TGTGCCAGCAGTCCTCGGAGGGGCTACAATCAGCCCCAGCATTTT
CDR3 protein: CASSPRRGYNQPQHF

J gene: TRBJ2-7
V gene: TRBV7-2
D gene: -
clone size: -
CDR3 DNA: TGTGCCAGCAGCTTAGTTGAGGGGGGATACGAGCAGTACTTC
CDR3 protein: CASSLVEGGYEQYF

J gene: TRBJ1-1
V gene: TRBV28
D gene: TRBD1
clone size: -
CDR3 DNA: TGTGCCAGCAGCTTCCGGGACAGGGGGACCACTGAAGCTTTCTTT
CDR3 protein: CASSFRDRGTTEAFF

J gene: TRBJ2-3
V gene: TRBV9
D gene: -
clone size: -
CDR3 DNA: TGTGCCAGCAGCCCGAGTGGAGTGATTGTAGCGGCTAGCACAGATACGCAGTATTTT
CDR3 protein: CASSPSGVIVAASTDTQYF

J gene: TRBJ1-5
V gene: TRBV1
D gene: -
clone size: -
CDR3 DNA: TGCACCAGCAGCCAAGCTCTGGTCGCGAGCAATCAGCCCCAGCATTTT
CDR3 protein: CTSSQALVASNQPQHF

J gene: TRBJ1-1
V gene: TRBV10-3
D gene: -
clone size: -
CDR3 DNA: TGTGCCATCAGTGAGTCTGGGAGGATGAACACTGAAGCTTTCTTT
CDR3 protein: CAISESGRMNTEAFF

J gene: TRBJ2-1
V gene: TRBV4-1
D gene: -
clone size: -
CDR3 DNA: TGCGCCAGCAGCCAAGTTTCAGGGGAGCGAAGGGAGCAGTTCTTC
CDR3 protein: CASSQVSGERREQFF

J gene: TRBJ1-1
V gene: TRBV9
D gene: -
clone size: -
CDR3 DNA: TGTGCCAGCAGCCCGGGACTTGGCTTAGGAATGAACACTGAAGCTTTCTTT
CDR3 protein: CASSPGLGLGMNTEAFF

J gene: TRBJ1-2
V gene: TRBV28
D gene: -
clone size: -
CDR3 DNA: TGTGCCAGCAGTTTCTTTACACCAACAGGTCGGTTTTATGGCTACACCTTC
CDR3 protein: CASSFFTPTGRFYGYTF

J gene: TRBJ2-1
V gene: TRBV4-1
D gene: TRBD1
clone size: -
CDR3 DNA: TGCGCCAGCAGCCAAAAAGGGGGCCTGCGCCACAATGAGCAGTTCTTC
CDR3 protein: CASSQKGGLRHNEQFF

J gene: TRBJ2-5
V gene: TRBV27
D gene: TRBD2
clone size: -
CDR3 DNA: TGTGCCAGCAGTCCCCTTGCTAGCGGGAAAGAGACCCAGTACTTC
CDR3 protein: CASSPLASGKETQYF

J gene: TRBJ1-1
V gene: TRBV11-1
D gene: -
clone size: few
CDR3 DNA: TGTGCCAGCAGCCCCCTCTTGTCGGGAAGAGCTTTCTTT
CDR3 protein: CASSPLLSGRAFF

J gene: TRBJ2-5
V gene: TRBV7-9
D gene: -
clone size: -
CDR3 DNA: TGTGCCAGCAGAAGTGGGGGAGAGACCCAGTACTTC
CDR3 protein: CASRSGGETQYF

J gene: TRBJ2-3
V gene: TRBV12-5
D gene: TRBD2
clone size: -
CDR3 DNA: TGTGCTAGTGGTCTCGGGACTAGCGGGAGGGCCACAGATACGCAGTATTTT
CDR3 protein: CASGLGTSGRATDTQYF

J gene: TRBJ1-2
V gene: TRBV25-1
D gene: TRBD1
clone size: -
CDR3 DNA: TGTGCCAGCAGTGAGCCCGGGACAGCCTATGGCTACACCTTC
CDR3 protein: CASSEPGTAYGYTF

J gene: TRBJ2-5
V gene: TRBV5-4
D gene: -
clone size: once
CDR3 DNA: TGTGCCAGCAGCTTGATGTTGCAGGGCCAAGAGACCCAGTACTTC
CDR3 protein: CASSLMLQGQETQYF

J gene: TRBJ2-2
V gene: TRBV28
D gene: TRBD1
clone size: -
CDR3 DNA: TGTGCCAGCACCCCTCCCCAAGGTGGCAGGGGGACGAGAGGGAACACCGGGGAGCTGTTTTTT
CDR3 protein: CASTPPQGGRGTRGNTGELFF

J gene: TRBJ1-5
V gene: TRBV28
D gene: -
clone size: few
CDR3 DNA: TGTGCCAGCAGCCTCGGTACTCAGCCCCAGCATTTT
CDR3 protein: CASSLGTQPQHF

J gene: TRBJ2-7
V gene: TRBV27
D gene: TRBD1
clone size: -
CDR3 DNA: TGTGCCAGCAGGAAGACAGGGGGAACCGGTAGCTCCTACGAGCAGTACTTC
CDR3 protein: CASRKTGGTGSSYEQYF

J gene: TRBJ1-1
V gene: TRBV6-6
D gene: TRBD1
clone size: -
CDR3 DNA: TGTGCCACAGAAGACAGGGCTTTGAACACTGAAGCTTTCTTT
CDR3 protein: CATEDRALNTEAFF